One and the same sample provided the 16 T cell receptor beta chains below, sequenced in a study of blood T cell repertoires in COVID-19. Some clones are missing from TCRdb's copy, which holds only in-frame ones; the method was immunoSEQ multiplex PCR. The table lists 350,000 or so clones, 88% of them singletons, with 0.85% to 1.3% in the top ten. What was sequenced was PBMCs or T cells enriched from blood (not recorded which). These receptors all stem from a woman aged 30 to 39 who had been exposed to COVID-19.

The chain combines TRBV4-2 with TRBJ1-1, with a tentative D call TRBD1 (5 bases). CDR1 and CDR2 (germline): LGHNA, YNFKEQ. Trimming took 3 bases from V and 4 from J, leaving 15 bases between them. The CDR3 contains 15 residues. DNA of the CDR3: TGTGCCAGCAGCCATCCGTCGGGCGGGGGCACTGAAGCTTTCTTT. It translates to CASSHPSGGGTEAFF.

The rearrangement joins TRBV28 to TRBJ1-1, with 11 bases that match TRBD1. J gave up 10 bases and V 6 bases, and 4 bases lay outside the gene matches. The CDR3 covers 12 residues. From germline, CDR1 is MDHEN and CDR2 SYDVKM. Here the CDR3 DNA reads TGTGCCAGCAGCCGGGACAGGGGGAGAGCTTTCTTT. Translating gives CASSRDRGRAFF.

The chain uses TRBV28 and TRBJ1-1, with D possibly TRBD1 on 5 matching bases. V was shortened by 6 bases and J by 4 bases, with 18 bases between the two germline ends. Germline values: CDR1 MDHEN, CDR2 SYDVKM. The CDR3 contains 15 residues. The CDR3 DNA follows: TGTGCCAGCAGCCCTGCGGGACCCGGGGTCACTGAAGCTTTCTTT. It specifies CASSPAGPGVTEAFF.

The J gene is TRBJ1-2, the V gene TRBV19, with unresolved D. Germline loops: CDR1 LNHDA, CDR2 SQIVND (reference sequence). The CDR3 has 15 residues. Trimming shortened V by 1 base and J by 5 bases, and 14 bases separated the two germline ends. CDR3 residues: CASSIARWGEYGYTF. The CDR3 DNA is TGTGCCAGTAGTATAGCCCGGTGGGGAGAATATGGCTACACCTTC.

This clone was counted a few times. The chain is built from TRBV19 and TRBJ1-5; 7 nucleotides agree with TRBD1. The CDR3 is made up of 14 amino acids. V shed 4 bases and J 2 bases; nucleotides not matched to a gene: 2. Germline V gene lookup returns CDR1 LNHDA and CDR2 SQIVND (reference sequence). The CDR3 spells CASSKGGGNQPQHF. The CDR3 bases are TGTGCCAGTAGTAAAGGGGGCGGCAATCAGCCCCAGCATTTT.

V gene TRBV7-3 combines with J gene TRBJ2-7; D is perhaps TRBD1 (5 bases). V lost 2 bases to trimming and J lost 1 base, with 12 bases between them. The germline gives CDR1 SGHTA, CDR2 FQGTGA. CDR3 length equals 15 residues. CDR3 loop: CASSLEGHPSYEQYF. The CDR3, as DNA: TGTGCCAGCAGCTTAGAAGGACACCCATCCTACGAGCAGTACTTC.

CDR3 bases: TGTGCCAGCAGCTCGTCCCTAGCGTGGGGTCAAGAGACCCAGTACTTC. Its translation: CASSSSLAWGQETQYF. V and J are TRBV11-2 and TRBJ2-5, with D perhaps matching TRBD2 (6 bases). The V end was cut by 4 bases, the J end by 2 bases, with 17 bases between. The germline CDR1 and CDR2 sequences are SGHAT and FQNNGV. CDR3 length: 16 residues.

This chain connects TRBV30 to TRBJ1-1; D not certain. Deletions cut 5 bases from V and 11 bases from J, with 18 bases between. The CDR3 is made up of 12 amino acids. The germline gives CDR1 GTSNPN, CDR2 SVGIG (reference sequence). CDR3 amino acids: CAWGEDLPAAFF. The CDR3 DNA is TGTGCCTGGGGGGAGGACCTCCCGGCGGCTTTCTTT. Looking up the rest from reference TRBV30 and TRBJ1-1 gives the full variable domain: SQTIHQWPATLVQPVGSPLSLECTVEGTSNPNLYWYRQAAGRGLQLLFYSVGIGQISSEVPQNLSASRPQDRQFILSSKKLLLSDSGFYLCAWGEDLPAAFFGQGTRLTVV.

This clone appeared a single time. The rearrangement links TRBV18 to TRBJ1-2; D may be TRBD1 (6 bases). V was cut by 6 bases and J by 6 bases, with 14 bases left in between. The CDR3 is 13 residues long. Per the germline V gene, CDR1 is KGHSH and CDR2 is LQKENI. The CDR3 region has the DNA TGTGCCAGCTCGCAGGAGACAGGAGATGGCTACACCTTC. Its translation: CASSQETGDGYTF.

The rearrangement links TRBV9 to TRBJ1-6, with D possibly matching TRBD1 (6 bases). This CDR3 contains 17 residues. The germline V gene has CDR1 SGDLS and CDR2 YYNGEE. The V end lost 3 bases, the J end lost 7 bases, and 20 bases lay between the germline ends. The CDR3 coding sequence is TGTGCCAGCAGCGCCCAGGCGCAGGGGAGTACGAATTCACCCCTCCACTTT. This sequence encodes CASSAQAQGSTNSPLHF.

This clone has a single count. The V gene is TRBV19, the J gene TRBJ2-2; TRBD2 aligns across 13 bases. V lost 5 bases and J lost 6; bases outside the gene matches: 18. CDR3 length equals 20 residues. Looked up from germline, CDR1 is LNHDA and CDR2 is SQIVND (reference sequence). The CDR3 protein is CASSPSAGTSGTTSAGELFF. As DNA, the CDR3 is TGTGCCAGTAGTCCCTCGGCAGGGACTAGCGGGACGACAAGTGCCGGGGAGCTGTTTTTT.

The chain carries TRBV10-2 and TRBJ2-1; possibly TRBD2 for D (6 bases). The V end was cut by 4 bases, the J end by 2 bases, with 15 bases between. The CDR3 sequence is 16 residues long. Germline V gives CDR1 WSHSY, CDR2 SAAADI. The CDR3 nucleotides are TGCGCCAGCAGTGGAAGCCGGCGGGACCCCTACAATGAGCAGTTCTTC. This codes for CASSGSRRDPYNEQFF.

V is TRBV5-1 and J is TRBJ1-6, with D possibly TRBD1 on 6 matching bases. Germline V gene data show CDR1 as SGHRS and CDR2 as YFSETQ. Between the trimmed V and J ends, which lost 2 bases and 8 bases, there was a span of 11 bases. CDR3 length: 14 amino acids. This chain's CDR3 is CASSLQGTDSPLHF. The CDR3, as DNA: TGCGCCAGCAGCTTACAGGGAACTGATTCACCCCTCCACTTT.

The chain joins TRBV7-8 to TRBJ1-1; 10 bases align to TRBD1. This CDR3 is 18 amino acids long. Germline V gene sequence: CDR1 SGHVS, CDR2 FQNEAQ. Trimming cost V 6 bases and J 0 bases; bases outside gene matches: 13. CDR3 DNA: TGTGCCAGCAGGAGGAGTAAGCCGGGACAGGGGCTGAACACTGAAGCTTTCTTT. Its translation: CASRRSKPGQGLNTEAFF.

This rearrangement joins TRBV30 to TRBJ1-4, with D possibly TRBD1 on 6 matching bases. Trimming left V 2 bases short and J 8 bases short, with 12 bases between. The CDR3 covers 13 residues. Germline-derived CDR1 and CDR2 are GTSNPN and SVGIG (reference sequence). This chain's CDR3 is CAWSTGGGEKLFF. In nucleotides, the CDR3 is TGTGCCTGGAGTACGGGAGGGGGAGAAAAACTGTTTTTT.

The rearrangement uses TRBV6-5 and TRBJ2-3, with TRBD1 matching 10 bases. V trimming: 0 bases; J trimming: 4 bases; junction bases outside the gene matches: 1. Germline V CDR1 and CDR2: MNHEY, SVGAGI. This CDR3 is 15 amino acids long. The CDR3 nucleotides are TGTGCCAGCAGTTACTCGGGGACAGGGGCAGATACGCAGTATTTT. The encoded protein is CASSYSGTGADTQYF.